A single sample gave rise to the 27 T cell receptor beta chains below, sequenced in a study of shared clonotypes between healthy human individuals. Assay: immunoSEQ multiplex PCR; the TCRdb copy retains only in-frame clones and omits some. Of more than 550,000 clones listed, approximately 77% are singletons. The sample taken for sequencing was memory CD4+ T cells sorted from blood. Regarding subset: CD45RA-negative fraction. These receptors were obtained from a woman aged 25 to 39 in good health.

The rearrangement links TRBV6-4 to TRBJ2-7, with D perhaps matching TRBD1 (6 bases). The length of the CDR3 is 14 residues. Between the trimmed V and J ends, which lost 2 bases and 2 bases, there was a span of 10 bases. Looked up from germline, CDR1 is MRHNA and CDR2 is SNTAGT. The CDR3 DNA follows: TGTGCCAGCAGTGACCATCGACAGGCCTACGAGCAGTACTTC. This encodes CASSDHRQAYEQYF.

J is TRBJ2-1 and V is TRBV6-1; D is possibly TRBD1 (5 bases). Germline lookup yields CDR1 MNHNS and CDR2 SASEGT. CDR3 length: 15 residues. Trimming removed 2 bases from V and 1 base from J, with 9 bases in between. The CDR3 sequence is CASSEMGQSYNEQFF. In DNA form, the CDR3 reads TGTGCCAGCAGTGAAATGGGGCAGTCCTACAATGAGCAGTTCTTC.

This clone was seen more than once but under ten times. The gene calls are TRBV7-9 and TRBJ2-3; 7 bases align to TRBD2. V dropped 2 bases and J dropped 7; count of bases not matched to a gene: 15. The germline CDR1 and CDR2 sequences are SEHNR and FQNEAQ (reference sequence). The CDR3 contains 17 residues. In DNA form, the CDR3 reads TGTGCCAGCAGCTTATATAGGGCTAGCGGAACGCTTAATACGCAGTATTTT. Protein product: CASSLYRASGTLNTQYF.

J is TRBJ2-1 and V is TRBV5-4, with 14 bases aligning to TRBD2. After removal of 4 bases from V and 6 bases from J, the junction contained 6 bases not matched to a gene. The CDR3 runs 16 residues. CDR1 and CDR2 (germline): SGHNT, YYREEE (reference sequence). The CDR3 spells CASSIGTSGSRNEQFF. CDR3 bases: TGTGCCAGCAGCATCGGGACTAGCGGGAGTCGCAATGAGCAGTTCTTC.

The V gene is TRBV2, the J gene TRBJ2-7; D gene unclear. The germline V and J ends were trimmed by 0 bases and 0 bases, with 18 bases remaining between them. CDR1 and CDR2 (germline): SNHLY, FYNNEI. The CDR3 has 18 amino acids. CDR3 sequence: CASSEALSTVDGSYEQYF. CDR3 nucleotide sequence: TGTGCCAGCAGTGAAGCGCTTAGTACGGTTGACGGCTCCTACGAGCAGTACTTC.

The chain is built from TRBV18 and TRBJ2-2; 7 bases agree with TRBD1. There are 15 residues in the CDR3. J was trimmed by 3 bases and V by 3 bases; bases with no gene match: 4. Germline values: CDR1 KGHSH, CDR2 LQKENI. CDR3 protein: CASSPGTDYTGELFF. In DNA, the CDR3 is TGTGCCAGCTCACCCGGGACAGATTACACCGGGGAGCTGTTTTTT.

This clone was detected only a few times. As DNA, the CDR3 is TGTGCCAGCTCTCTGGGGGGGGGTTACAATCAGCCCCAGCATTTT. This sequence encodes CASSLGGGYNQPQHF. V usage is TRBV18 and J usage is TRBJ1-5; D possibly corresponds to TRBD1 (5 bases). The CDR3 consists of 15 residues. Germline loops: CDR1 KGHSH, CDR2 LQKENI. Trimming took 6 bases from V and 3 from J, leaving 15 bases between them.

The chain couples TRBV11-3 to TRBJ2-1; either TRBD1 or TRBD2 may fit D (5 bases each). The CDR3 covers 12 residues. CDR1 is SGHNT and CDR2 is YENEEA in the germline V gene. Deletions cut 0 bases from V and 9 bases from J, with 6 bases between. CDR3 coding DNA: TGTGCCAGCAGCTTAGATGGGGGTGAGCAGTTCTTC. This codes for CASSLDGGEQFF. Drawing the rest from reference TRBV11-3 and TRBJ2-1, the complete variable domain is EAGVVQSPRYKIIEKKQPVAFWCNPISGHNTLYWYLQNLGQGPELLIRYENEEAVDDSQLPKDRFSAERLKGVDSTLKIQPAELGDSAVYLCASSLDGGEQFFGPGTRLTVL.

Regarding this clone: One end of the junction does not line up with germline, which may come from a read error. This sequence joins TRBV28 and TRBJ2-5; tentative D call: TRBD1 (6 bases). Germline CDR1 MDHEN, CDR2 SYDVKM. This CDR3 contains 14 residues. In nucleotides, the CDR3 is TGTGCCAGCAGACGAAGGGGGACCAGAGAGGCCCAGTACTTC. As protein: CASRRRGTREAQYF.

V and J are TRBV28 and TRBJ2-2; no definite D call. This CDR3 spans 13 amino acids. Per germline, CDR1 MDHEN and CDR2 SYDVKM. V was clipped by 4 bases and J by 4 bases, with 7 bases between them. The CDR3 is CASSSPATGELFF. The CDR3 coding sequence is TGTGCCAGCAGTTCCCCGGCCACCGGGGAGCTGTTTTTT.

The CDR3, as DNA: TGTGCCAGTAGGGACAGGGGATGGCGGGGGCGCTCCTACAATGAGCAGTTCTTC. Translating gives CASRDRGWRGRSYNEQFF. This chain joins TRBV19 and TRBJ2-1; TRBD1 aligns across 9 bases. The CDR3 is 18 amino acids. The V and J ends lost 6 bases and 0 bases, in that order; junction bases with no gene match: 12. Per germline, CDR1 LNHDA and CDR2 SQIVND (reference sequence).

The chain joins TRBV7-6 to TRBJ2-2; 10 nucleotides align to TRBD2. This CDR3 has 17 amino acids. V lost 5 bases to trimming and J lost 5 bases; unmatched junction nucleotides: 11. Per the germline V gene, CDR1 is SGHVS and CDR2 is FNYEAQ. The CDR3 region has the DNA TGTGCCAGCAGCCGGAGGGAGACTAGCGGGCCTACCGGGGAGCTGTTTTTT. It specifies CASSRRETSGPTGELFF. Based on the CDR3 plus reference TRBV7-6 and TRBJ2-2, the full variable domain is GAGVSQSPRYKVTKRGQDVALRCDPISGHVSLYWYRQALGQGPEFLTYFNYEAQQDKSGLPNDRFSAERPEGSISTLTIQRTEQRDSAMYRCASSRRETSGPTGELFFGEGSRLTVL.

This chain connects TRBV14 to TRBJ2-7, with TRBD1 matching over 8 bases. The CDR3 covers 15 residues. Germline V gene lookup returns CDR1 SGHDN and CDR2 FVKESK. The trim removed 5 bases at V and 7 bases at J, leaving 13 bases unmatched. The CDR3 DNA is TGTGCCAGCAGCTCTCGACAGGGGAGTAGCAGTGAGCAGTACTTC. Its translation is CASSSRQGSSSEQYF.

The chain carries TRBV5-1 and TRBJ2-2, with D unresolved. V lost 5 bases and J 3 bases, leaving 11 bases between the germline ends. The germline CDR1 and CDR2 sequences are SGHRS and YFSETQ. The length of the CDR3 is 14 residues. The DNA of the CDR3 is TGCGCCAGCAGTGGCCCACAGCACACCGGGGAGCTGTTTTTT. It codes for CASSGPQHTGELFF.

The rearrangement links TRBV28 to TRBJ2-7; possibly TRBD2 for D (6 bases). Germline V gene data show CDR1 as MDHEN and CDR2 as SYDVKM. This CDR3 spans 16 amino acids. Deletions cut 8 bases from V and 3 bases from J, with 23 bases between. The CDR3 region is CASVGIRRDSYYEQYF. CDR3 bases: TGTGCCAGCGTGGGTATCCGGCGGGACTCCTACTACGAGCAGTACTTC. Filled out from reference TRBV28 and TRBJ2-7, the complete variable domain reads DVKVTQSSRYLVKRTGEKVFLECVQDMDHENMFWYRQDPGLGLRLIYFSYDVKMKEKGDIPEGYSVSREKKERFSLILESASTNQTSMYLCASVGIRRDSYYEQYFGPGTRLTVT.

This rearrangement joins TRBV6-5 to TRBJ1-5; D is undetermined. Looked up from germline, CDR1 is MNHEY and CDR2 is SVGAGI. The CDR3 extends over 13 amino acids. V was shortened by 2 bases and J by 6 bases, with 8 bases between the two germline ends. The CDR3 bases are TGTGCCAGCAGTTACGTGGGTGGTCAGCCCCAGCATTTT. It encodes CASSYVGGQPQHF.

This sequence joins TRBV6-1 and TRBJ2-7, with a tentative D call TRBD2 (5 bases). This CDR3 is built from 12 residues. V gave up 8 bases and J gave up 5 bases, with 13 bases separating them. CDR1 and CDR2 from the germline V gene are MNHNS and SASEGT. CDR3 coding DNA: TGTGCCAGCTACGAGGGTGGTGACGAGCAGTACTTC. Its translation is CASYEGGDEQYF.

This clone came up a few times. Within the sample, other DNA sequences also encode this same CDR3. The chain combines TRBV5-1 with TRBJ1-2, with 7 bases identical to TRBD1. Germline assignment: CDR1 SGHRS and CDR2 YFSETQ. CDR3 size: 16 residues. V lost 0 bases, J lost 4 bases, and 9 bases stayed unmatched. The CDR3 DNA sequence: TGCGCCAGCAGCTTGGGAGACAGGGATTCCCCCTATGGCTACACCTTC. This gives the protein CASSLGDRDSPYGYTF.

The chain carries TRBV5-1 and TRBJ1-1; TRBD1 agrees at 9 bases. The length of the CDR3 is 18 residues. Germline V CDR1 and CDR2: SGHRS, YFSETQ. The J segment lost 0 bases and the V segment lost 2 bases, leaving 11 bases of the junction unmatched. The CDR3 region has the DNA TGCGCCAGCAGCTTTAGTTACAGGGGGCTAACAATGAACACTGAAGCTTTCTTT. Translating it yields CASSFSYRGLTMNTEAFF. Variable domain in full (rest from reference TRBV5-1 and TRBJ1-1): KAGVTQTPRYLIKTRGQQVTLSCSPISGHRSVSWYQQTPGQGLQFLFEYFSETQRNKGNFPGRFSGRQFSNSRSEMNVSTLELGDSALYLCASSFSYRGLTMNTEAFFGQGTRLTVV.

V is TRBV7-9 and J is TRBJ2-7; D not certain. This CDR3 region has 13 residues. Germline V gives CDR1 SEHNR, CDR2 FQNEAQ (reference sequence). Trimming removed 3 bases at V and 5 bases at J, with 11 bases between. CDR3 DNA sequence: TGTGCCAGCAGCTTGTCCGACGACCACGAGCAGTACTTC. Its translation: CASSLSDDHEQYF.

CDR3 nucleotide sequence: TGCAGTGCTTTCATGAACACTGAAGCTTTCTTT. This encodes CSAFMNTEAFF. This rearrangement joins TRBV20-1 to TRBJ1-1; D gene unclear. This CDR3 comprises 11 residues. The V gene lost 5 bases and the J gene lost 0 bases, with 4 bases spanning the gap. Germline CDR1 reads DFQATT; CDR2 reads SNEGSKA (reference sequence).

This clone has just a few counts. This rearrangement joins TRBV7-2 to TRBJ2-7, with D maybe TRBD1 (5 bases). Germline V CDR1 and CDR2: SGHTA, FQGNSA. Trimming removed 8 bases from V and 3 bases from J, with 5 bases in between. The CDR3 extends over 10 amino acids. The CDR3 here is CASGHYEQYF. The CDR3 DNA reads TGTGCCAGCGGACACTACGAGCAGTACTTC. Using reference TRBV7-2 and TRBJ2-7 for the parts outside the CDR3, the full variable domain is GAGVSQSPSNKVTEKGKDVELRCDPISGHTALYWYRQSLGQGLEFLIYFQGNSAPDKSGLPSDRFSAERTGGSVSTLTIQRTQQEDSAVYLCASGHYEQYFGPGTRLTVT.

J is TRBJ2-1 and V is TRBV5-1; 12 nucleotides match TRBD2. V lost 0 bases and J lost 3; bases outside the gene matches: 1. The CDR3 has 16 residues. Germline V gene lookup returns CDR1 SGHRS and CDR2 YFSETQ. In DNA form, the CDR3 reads TGCGCCAGCAGCTTGGGGACTAGCGGGATCTACAATGAGCAGTTCTTC. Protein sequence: CASSLGTSGIYNEQFF.

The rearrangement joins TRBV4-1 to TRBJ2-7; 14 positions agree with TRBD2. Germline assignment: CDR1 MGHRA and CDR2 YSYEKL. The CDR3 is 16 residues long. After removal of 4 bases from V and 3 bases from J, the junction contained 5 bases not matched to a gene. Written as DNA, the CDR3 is TGCGCCAGCAGCCCCCGGGGACTAGCGGGAGTCTACGAGCAGTACTTC. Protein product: CASSPRGLAGVYEQYF.

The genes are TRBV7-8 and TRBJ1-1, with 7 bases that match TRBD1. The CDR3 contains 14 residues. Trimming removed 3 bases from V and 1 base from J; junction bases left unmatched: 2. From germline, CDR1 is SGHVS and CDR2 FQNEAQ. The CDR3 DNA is TGTGCCAGCAGCTTGACAGGGACGAACACTGAAGCTTTCTTT. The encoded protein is CASSLTGTNTEAFF.

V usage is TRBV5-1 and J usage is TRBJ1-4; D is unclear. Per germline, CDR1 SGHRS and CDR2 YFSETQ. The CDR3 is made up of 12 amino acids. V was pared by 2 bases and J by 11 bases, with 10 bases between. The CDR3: CASSFGGDKLFF. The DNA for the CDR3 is TGCGCCAGCAGCTTTGGAGGCGACAAACTGTTTTTT.

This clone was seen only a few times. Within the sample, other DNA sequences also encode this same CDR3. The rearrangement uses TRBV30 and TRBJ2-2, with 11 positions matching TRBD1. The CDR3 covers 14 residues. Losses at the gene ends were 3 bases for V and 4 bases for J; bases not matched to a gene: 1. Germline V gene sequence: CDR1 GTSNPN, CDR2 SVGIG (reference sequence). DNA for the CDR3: TGTGCCTGGAGGGGGACAGGGGGCACCGGGGAGCTGTTTTTT. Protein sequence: CAWRGTGGTGELFF.